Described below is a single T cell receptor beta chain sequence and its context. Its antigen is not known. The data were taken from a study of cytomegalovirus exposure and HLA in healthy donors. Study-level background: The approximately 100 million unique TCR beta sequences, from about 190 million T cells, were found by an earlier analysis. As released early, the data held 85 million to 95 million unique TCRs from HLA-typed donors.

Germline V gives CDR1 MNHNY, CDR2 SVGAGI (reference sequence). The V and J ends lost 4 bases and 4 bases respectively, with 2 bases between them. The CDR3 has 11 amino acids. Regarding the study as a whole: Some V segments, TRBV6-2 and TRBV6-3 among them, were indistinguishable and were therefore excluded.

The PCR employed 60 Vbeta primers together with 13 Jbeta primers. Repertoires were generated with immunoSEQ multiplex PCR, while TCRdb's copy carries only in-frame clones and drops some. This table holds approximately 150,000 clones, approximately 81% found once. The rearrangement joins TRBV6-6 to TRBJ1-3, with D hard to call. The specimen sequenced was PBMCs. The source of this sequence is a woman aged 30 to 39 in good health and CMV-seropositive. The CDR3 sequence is CASSLGNTIYF. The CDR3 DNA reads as TGTGCCAGCAGTTTAGGAAACACCATATATTTT.